The rows below give T cell receptor beta chains drawn from one sample of a study of cytomegalovirus exposure and HLA in healthy donors. Only in-frame clones appear in the TCRdb table, and some are missing; sequencing was by immunoSEQ multiplex PCR. The sample holds about 130,000 clones; about 10% are singletons and the top ten take roughly 4.6%. Sequencing was carried out using PBMCs. These receptors were collected from a woman between 18 and 30 years old in good health and CMV-seropositive. Each CDR3 is given with its conserved first and last residue. D genes are given only for firm matches. A row's size may be missing; if present it is once, few, many or a size class.

j_call: TRBJ2-7
v_call: TRBV2
d_call: -
clone_size: few
cdr3_length: 14
cdr3_aa: CASSTWTEHYEQYF
cdr3_nt: TGTGCCAGCAGCACATGGACAGAACACTACGAGCAGTACTTC

j_call: TRBJ2-2
v_call: TRBV14
d_call: -
clone_size: once
cdr3_length: 16
cdr3_aa: CASSQVAGKGTGELFF
cdr3_nt: TGTGCCAGCAGCCAAGTTGCAGGGAAGGGGACCGGGGAGCTGTTTTTT

j_call: TRBJ1-5
v_call: TRBV5-6
d_call: -
clone_size: -
cdr3_length: 14
cdr3_aa: CASSLWLSNQPQHF
cdr3_nt: TGTGCCAGCAGCTTGTGGCTTAGCAATCAGCCCCAGCATTTT

j_call: TRBJ2-7
v_call: TRBV4-1
d_call: -
clone_size: -
cdr3_length: 15
cdr3_aa: CASSQLTLASHEQYF
cdr3_nt: TGCGCCAGCAGCCAACTCACATTAGCATCCCACGAGCAGTACTTC

j_call: TRBJ1-1
v_call: TRBV27
d_call: -
clone_size: -
cdr3_length: 13
cdr3_aa: CASSFGTGFEAFF
cdr3_nt: TGTGCCAGCAGTTTTGGGACTGGCTTTGAAGCTTTCTTT

j_call: TRBJ1-3
v_call: TRBV27
d_call: -
clone_size: -
cdr3_length: 12
cdr3_aa: CASSSPGNTIYF
cdr3_nt: TGTGCCAGCAGTTCACCCGGTAACACCATATATTTT

j_call: TRBJ2-1
v_call: TRBV11-2
d_call: TRBD2
clone_size: -
cdr3_length: 15
cdr3_aa: CASSPTSSGSNRQFF
cdr3_nt: TGTGCCAGCAGCCCTACCTCTAGCGGGAGTAACCGTCAGTTCTTC

j_call: TRBJ2-7
v_call: TRBV2
d_call: -
clone_size: -
cdr3_length: 15
cdr3_aa: CASSDFTPSPYEQYF
cdr3_nt: TGTGCCAGCAGTGATTTCACACCATCCCCATACGAGCAGTACTTC

j_call: TRBJ2-5
v_call: TRBV6-1
d_call: -
clone_size: few
cdr3_length: 12
cdr3_aa: CATGGPSATQYF
cdr3_nt: TGTGCTACCGGGGGGCCCTCGGCGACCCAGTACTTC

j_call: TRBJ1-4
v_call: TRBV5-4
d_call: -
clone_size: few
cdr3_length: 15
cdr3_aa: CASSLAGGTNEKLFF
cdr3_nt: TGTGCCAGCAGCTTGGCCGGAGGGACTAATGAAAAACTGTTTTTT

j_call: TRBJ2-1
v_call: TRBV6-4
d_call: -
clone_size: -
cdr3_length: 14
cdr3_aa: CASSDSGQISEQFF
cdr3_nt: TGTGCCAGCAGTGACTCAGGACAAATAAGTGAGCAGTTCTTC

j_call: TRBJ2-7
v_call: TRBV7-9
d_call: -
clone_size: -
cdr3_length: 13
cdr3_aa: CASSLGLIYEQYF
cdr3_nt: TGTGCCAGCAGCCTGGGACTGATCTACGAGCAGTACTTC

j_call: TRBJ1-4
v_call: TRBV4-1
d_call: TRBD1
clone_size: -
cdr3_length: 17
cdr3_aa: CASSPGQRFPTNEKLFF
cdr3_nt: TGCGCCAGCAGCCCGGGACAGCGATTTCCAACTAATGAAAAACTGTTTTTT

j_call: TRBJ1-2
v_call: TRBV29-1
d_call: TRBD1
clone_size: -
cdr3_length: 13
cdr3_aa: CSVGQMTGTDYTF
cdr3_nt: TGCAGCGTTGGACAAATGACAGGGACGGACTACACCTTC

j_call: TRBJ1-4
v_call: TRBV28
d_call: -
clone_size: -
cdr3_length: 12
cdr3_aa: CASSPTGGKLFF
cdr3_nt: TGTGCCAGCAGTCCCACCGGGGGGAAACTGTTTTTT

j_call: TRBJ2-7
v_call: TRBV7-6
d_call: -
clone_size: few
cdr3_length: 13
cdr3_aa: CASSPTGINEQYF
cdr3_nt: TGTGCCAGCAGTCCCACAGGGATCAACGAGCAGTACTTC

j_call: TRBJ2-7
v_call: TRBV5-4
d_call: TRBD2
clone_size: -
cdr3_length: 15
cdr3_aa: CASGTKAGAIDEQYF
cdr3_nt: TGTGCCAGCGGGACTAAGGCGGGAGCCATCGACGAGCAGTACTTC

j_call: TRBJ2-1
v_call: TRBV6-5
d_call: TRBD2
clone_size: -
cdr3_length: 15
cdr3_aa: CASGSTSGTADEQFF
cdr3_nt: TGTGCCAGCGGCTCGACTAGCGGGACAGCGGATGAGCAGTTCTTC

j_call: TRBJ1-5
v_call: TRBV11-3
d_call: -
clone_size: -
cdr3_length: 16
cdr3_aa: CASSLDGGRRNQPQHF
cdr3_nt: TGTGCCAGCAGCTTAGATGGAGGGCGGCGCAATCAGCCCCAGCATTTT

j_call: TRBJ2-7
v_call: TRBV30
d_call: -
clone_size: few
cdr3_length: 16
cdr3_aa: CAWSVKGSGNSYEQYF
cdr3_nt: TGTGCCTGGAGTGTAAAGGGTAGCGGAAACTCCTACGAGCAGTACTTC

j_call: TRBJ2-7
v_call: TRBV14
d_call: TRBD2
clone_size: -
cdr3_length: 11
cdr3_aa: CASSPGGKQYF
cdr3_nt: TGTGCCAGCAGCCCCGGGGGGAAGCAGTACTTC

j_call: TRBJ2-2
v_call: TRBV30
d_call: -
clone_size: few
cdr3_length: 12
cdr3_aa: CACAFGVGELFF
cdr3_nt: TGTGCCTGCGCTTTCGGTGTCGGGGAGCTGTTTTTT

j_call: TRBJ1-2
v_call: TRBV4-1
d_call: -
clone_size: few
cdr3_length: 13
cdr3_aa: CASSHTGYDGYTF
cdr3_nt: TGCGCCAGCAGCCACACAGGGTACGATGGCTACACCTTC

j_call: TRBJ1-2
v_call: TRBV28
d_call: TRBD1
clone_size: few
cdr3_length: 15
cdr3_aa: CASSASGTGGHGYTF
cdr3_nt: TGTGCCAGCAGTGCCTCGGGGACAGGGGGCCATGGCTACACCTTC

j_call: TRBJ2-1
v_call: TRBV5-4
d_call: -
clone_size: few
cdr3_length: 13
cdr3_aa: CAIPGPRVNEQFF
cdr3_nt: TGTGCCATACCAGGACCCAGGGTCAATGAGCAGTTCTTC

j_call: TRBJ2-2
v_call: TRBV5-4
d_call: -
clone_size: few
cdr3_length: 14
cdr3_aa: CASSLSGMTGELFF
cdr3_nt: TGTGCCAGCAGCTTGAGCGGTATGACCGGGGAGCTGTTTTTT

j_call: TRBJ1-5
v_call: TRBV23-1
d_call: TRBD1
clone_size: few
cdr3_length: 18
cdr3_aa: CASSHGQGPLYSNQPQHF
cdr3_nt: TGCGCCAGCAGTCATGGACAGGGTCCTCTCTATAGCAATCAGCCCCAGCATTTT

j_call: TRBJ2-7
v_call: TRBV30
d_call: -
clone_size: -
cdr3_length: 14
cdr3_aa: CAWSVGIVAYEQYF
cdr3_nt: TGTGCCTGGAGTGTAGGGATAGTAGCGTACGAGCAGTACTTC

j_call: TRBJ2-2
v_call: TRBV23-1
d_call: TRBD1
clone_size: -
cdr3_length: 20
cdr3_aa: CASSQTVVDRGLRGTGELFF
cdr3_nt: TGCGCCAGCAGTCAGACGGTTGTGGACAGGGGGCTAAGAGGCACCGGGGAGCTGTTTTTT

j_call: TRBJ1-5
v_call: TRBV6-5
d_call: -
clone_size: -
cdr3_length: 15
cdr3_aa: CASRPSVYSNQPQHF
cdr3_nt: TGTGCCAGCAGGCCCAGCGTTTATAGCAATCAGCCCCAGCATTTT

j_call: TRBJ1-6
v_call: TRBV19
d_call: -
clone_size: -
cdr3_length: 14
cdr3_aa: CASSSLHGASPLHF
cdr3_nt: TGTGCCAGTAGTAGTCTACATGGGGCCTCACCCCTCCACTTT

j_call: TRBJ2-1
v_call: TRBV5-4
d_call: -
clone_size: -
cdr3_length: 13
cdr3_aa: CASSLPTYNEQFF
cdr3_nt: TGTGCCAGCAGCTTGCCCACCTACAATGAGCAGTTCTTC

j_call: TRBJ2-3
v_call: TRBV18
d_call: TRBD1
clone_size: -
cdr3_length: 17
cdr3_aa: CASSPTQGASKTDTQYF
cdr3_nt: TGTGCCAGCTCACCGACGCAGGGGGCTAGTAAAACAGATACGCAGTATTTT

j_call: TRBJ2-5
v_call: TRBV11-3
d_call: -
clone_size: few
cdr3_length: 13
cdr3_aa: CASSAGQQETQYF
cdr3_nt: TGTGCCAGCAGCGCGGGACAGCAAGAGACCCAGTACTTC

j_call: TRBJ2-1
v_call: TRBV6-6
d_call: TRBD2
clone_size: few
cdr3_length: 14
cdr3_aa: CASSYGTRIDEQFF
cdr3_nt: TGTGCCAGCAGTTACGGGACTAGGATTGATGAGCAGTTCTTC

j_call: TRBJ2-1
v_call: TRBV4-1
d_call: TRBD2
clone_size: -
cdr3_length: 16
cdr3_aa: CASSQGPGGPGGEQFF
cdr3_nt: TGCGCCAGCAGCCAAGGTCCGGGAGGGCCTGGCGGTGAGCAGTTCTTC

j_call: TRBJ1-2
v_call: TRBV7-6
d_call: -
clone_size: few
cdr3_length: 14
cdr3_aa: CASSWGGETDGYTF
cdr3_nt: TGTGCCAGCAGCTGGGGGGGGGAAACTGATGGCTACACCTTC

j_call: TRBJ1-4
v_call: TRBV10-2
d_call: -
clone_size: few
cdr3_length: 15
cdr3_aa: CASSHAYDLGEKLFF
cdr3_nt: TGCGCCAGCAGCCATGCCTACGACCTAGGTGAAAAACTGTTTTTT

j_call: TRBJ1-3
v_call: TRBV4-1
d_call: TRBD1
clone_size: -
cdr3_length: 15
cdr3_aa: CASSQGQVAGNTIYF
cdr3_nt: TGCGCCAGCAGCCAGGGACAGGTTGCTGGAAACACCATATATTTT

j_call: TRBJ1-1
v_call: TRBV7-3
d_call: -
clone_size: -
cdr3_length: 15
cdr3_aa: CASSLTAAGNTEAFF
cdr3_nt: TGTGCCAGCAGCTTAACGGCGGCGGGGAACACTGAAGCTTTCTTT

j_call: TRBJ1-1
v_call: TRBV18
d_call: TRBD1
clone_size: -
cdr3_length: 16
cdr3_aa: CASSPLQGAMNTEAFF
cdr3_nt: TGTGCCAGCTCACCCCTACAGGGGGCGATGAACACTGAAGCTTTCTTT

j_call: TRBJ2-1
v_call: TRBV2
d_call: TRBD2
clone_size: -
cdr3_length: 12
cdr3_aa: CASSELGTSWFF
cdr3_nt: TGTGCAAGCAGTGAATTGGGGACTAGCTGGTTCTTC

j_call: TRBJ1-2
v_call: TRBV7-9
d_call: -
clone_size: few
cdr3_length: 12
cdr3_aa: CASSFQDYGYTF
cdr3_nt: TGTGCCAGCAGCTTCCAGGACTATGGCTACACCTTC

j_call: TRBJ2-1
v_call: TRBV9
d_call: -
clone_size: many
cdr3_length: 14
cdr3_aa: CASSVSYRGQEQFF
cdr3_nt: TGTGCCAGCAGCGTATCGTATCGAGGGCAAGAGCAGTTCTTC

j_call: TRBJ1-6
v_call: TRBV27
d_call: TRBD1
clone_size: few
cdr3_length: 16
cdr3_aa: CASNLAPGTGISPLHF
cdr3_nt: TGTGCCAGCAACCTGGCCCCCGGGACAGGGATTTCACCCCTCCACTTT

j_call: TRBJ1-2
v_call: TRBV12-5
d_call: -
clone_size: -
cdr3_length: 16
cdr3_aa: CASGLVPLGSNYGYTF
cdr3_nt: TGTGCTAGTGGTTTGGTTCCCCTTGGCTCTAACTATGGCTACACCTTC

j_call: TRBJ1-3
v_call: TRBV9
d_call: TRBD1
clone_size: few
cdr3_length: 15
cdr3_aa: CASSVRDSLGNTIYF
cdr3_nt: TGTGCCAGCAGCGTCCGGGACAGCTTGGGAAACACCATATATTTT

j_call: TRBJ1-5
v_call: TRBV1
d_call: -
clone_size: few
cdr3_length: 14
cdr3_aa: CTSSRTGSNQPQHF
cdr3_nt: TGCACCAGCAGCCGGACAGGTAGCAATCAGCCCCAGCATTTT

j_call: TRBJ1-4
v_call: TRBV4-1
d_call: -
clone_size: -
cdr3_length: 17
cdr3_aa: CASSRWSQGQANEKLFF
cdr3_nt: TGCGCCAGCAGCCGGTGGAGCCAGGGGCAGGCTAATGAAAAACTGTTTTTT

j_call: TRBJ2-5
v_call: TRBV19
d_call: -
clone_size: -
cdr3_length: 11
cdr3_aa: CASTGGETQYF
cdr3_nt: TGTGCCAGTACCGGCGGGGAGACCCAGTACTTC

j_call: TRBJ2-5
v_call: TRBV10-2
d_call: TRBD2
clone_size: few
cdr3_length: 14
cdr3_aa: CATRGGALPGTQYF
cdr3_nt: TGCGCCACCCGGGGGGGGGCCCTGCCAGGGACCCAGTACTTC

j_call: TRBJ2-1
v_call: TRBV7-3
d_call: TRBD2
clone_size: -
cdr3_length: 15
cdr3_aa: CASSSGLAGDNEQFF
cdr3_nt: TGTGCCAGCAGCTCGGGACTAGCGGGGGACAATGAGCAGTTCTTC

j_call: TRBJ1-4
v_call: TRBV9
d_call: TRBD1
clone_size: few
cdr3_length: 15
cdr3_aa: CASSHTGATNEKLFF
cdr3_nt: TGTGCCAGCAGTCACACAGGGGCCACTAATGAAAAACTGTTTTTT

j_call: TRBJ2-7
v_call: TRBV11-2
d_call: TRBD1
clone_size: -
cdr3_length: 15
cdr3_aa: CASSFPPGQGYEQYF
cdr3_nt: TGTGCCAGCAGCTTCCCACCGGGACAGGGCTACGAGCAGTACTTC

j_call: TRBJ1-5
v_call: TRBV10-3
d_call: -
clone_size: -
cdr3_length: 13
cdr3_aa: CAIRRDYNQPQHF
cdr3_nt: TGTGCCATCAGAAGAGACTACAATCAGCCCCAGCATTTT

j_call: TRBJ1-2
v_call: TRBV6-6
d_call: -
clone_size: -
cdr3_length: 13
cdr3_aa: CASRLGQTDGYTF
cdr3_nt: TGTGCCAGCAGACTTGGACAAACAGATGGCTACACCTTC

j_call: TRBJ1-5
v_call: TRBV6-5
d_call: -
clone_size: -
cdr3_length: 14
cdr3_aa: CASKRAGRDQPQHF
cdr3_nt: TGTGCCAGCAAACGGGCAGGCAGGGATCAGCCCCAGCATTTT

j_call: TRBJ2-7
v_call: TRBV7-9
d_call: TRBD2
clone_size: few
cdr3_length: 15
cdr3_aa: CASGLAGARENEQYF
cdr3_nt: TGTGCCAGCGGACTAGCGGGAGCAAGAGAGAACGAGCAGTACTTC

j_call: TRBJ2-7
v_call: TRBV29-1
d_call: -
clone_size: few
cdr3_length: 16
cdr3_aa: CSVEDSSPPGFYEQYF
cdr3_nt: TGCAGCGTTGAAGATAGTAGCCCCCCAGGGTTCTACGAGCAGTACTTC

j_call: TRBJ1-4
v_call: TRBV30
d_call: -
clone_size: few
cdr3_length: 13
cdr3_aa: CAWSGVANEKLFF
cdr3_nt: TGTGCCTGGTCGGGGGTCGCCAATGAAAAACTGTTTTTT